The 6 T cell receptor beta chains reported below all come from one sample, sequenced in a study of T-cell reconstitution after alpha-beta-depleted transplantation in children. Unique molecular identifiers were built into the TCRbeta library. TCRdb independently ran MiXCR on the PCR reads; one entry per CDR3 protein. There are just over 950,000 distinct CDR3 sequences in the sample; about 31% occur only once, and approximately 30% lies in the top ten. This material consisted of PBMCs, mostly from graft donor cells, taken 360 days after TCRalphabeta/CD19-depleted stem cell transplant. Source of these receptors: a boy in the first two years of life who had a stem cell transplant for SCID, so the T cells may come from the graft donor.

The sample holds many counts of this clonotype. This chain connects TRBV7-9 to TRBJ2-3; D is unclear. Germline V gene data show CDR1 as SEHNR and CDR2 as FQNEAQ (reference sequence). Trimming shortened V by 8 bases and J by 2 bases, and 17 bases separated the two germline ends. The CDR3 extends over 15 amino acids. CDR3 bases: TGTGCCAGCTCCAGCTTGGGCACTGCCACAGATACGCAGTATTTT. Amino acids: CASSSLGTATDTQYF.

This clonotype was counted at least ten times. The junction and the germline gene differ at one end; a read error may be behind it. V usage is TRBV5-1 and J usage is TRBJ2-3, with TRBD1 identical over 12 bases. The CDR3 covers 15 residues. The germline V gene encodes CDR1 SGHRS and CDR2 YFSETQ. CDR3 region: CASSLGQGAGDTQYF. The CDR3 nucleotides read TGTGCCAGCAGCTTGGGACAGGGGGCAGGGGATACGCAGTATTTT.

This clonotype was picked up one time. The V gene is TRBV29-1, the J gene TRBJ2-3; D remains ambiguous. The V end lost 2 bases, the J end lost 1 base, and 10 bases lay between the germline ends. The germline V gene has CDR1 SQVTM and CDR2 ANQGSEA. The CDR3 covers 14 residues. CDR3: CSVELGSGTDTQYF. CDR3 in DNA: TGCAGCGTTGAACTCGGGTCTGGCACAGATACGCAGTATTTT.

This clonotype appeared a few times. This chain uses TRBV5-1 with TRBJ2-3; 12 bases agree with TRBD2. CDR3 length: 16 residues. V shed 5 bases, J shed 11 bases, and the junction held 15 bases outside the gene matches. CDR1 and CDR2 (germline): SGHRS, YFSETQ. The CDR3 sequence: CASSLNAGLAGHGQYF. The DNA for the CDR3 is TGCGCCAGCAGTTTGAACGCCGGACTAGCGGGGCATGGGCAGTATTTT.

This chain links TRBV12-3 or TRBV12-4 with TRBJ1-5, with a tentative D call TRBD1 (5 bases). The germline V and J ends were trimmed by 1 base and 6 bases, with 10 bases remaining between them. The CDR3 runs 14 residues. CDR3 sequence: CASSLGQLVQPQHF. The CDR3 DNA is TGTGCCAGCAGTTTAGGACAGTTGGTTCAGCCCCAGCATTTT.

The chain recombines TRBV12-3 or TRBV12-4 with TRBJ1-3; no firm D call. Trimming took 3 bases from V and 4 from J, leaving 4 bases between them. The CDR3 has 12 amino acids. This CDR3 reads CASSFKGNTIYF. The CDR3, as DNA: TGTGCCAGCAGTTTCAAGGGAAACACCATATATTTT.